This entry lists 30 T cell receptor beta chains sequenced from one sample in a study of early T cells in non-severe SARS-CoV-2 infection. TCRdb recomputed calls from the 5' RACE reads with MiXCR, one row per CDR3 protein. The table has nearly 80,000 distinct CDR3 sequences, roughly 12% seen once. Sequencing was carried out using whole blood. The receptor set was obtained from an adult who was a healthcare worker with PCR-confirmed SARS-CoV-2 infection or an uninfected control (not recorded which).

This chain uses TRBV7-2 with TRBJ2-1; TRBD2 agrees at 9 bases. CDR1 is SGHTA, CDR2 FQGNSA, per germline. With 6 bases clipped from V and 3 bases from J, the junction kept 9 bases outside the gene matches. This CDR3 contains 16 residues. The CDR3 nucleotides read TGTGCCAGCAGTTCCTATCCTAGCGGGGTCTACAATGAGCAGTTCTTC. It yields the protein CASSSYPSGVYNEQFF. Full variable domain (remainder filled in from reference TRBV7-2 and TRBJ2-1): GAGVSQSPSNKVTEKGKDVELRCDPISGHTALYWYRQSLGQGLEFLIYFQGNSAPDKSGLPSDRFSAERTGGSVSTLTIQRTQQEDSAVYLCASSSYPSGVYNEQFFGPGTRLTVL.

This clonotype was found once. A much larger clone sits a single nucleotide away, making a read error possible. The V and J genes are TRBV28 and TRBJ2-1, with a weak D call TRBD2 (6 bases). The CDR3 contains 14 residues. The germline V gene encodes CDR1 MDHEN and CDR2 SYDVKM. CDR3 protein: CVSSSRLDGGVQFF. The CDR3, as DNA: TGTGTCAGCAGTTCCCGACTAGACGGGGGAGTGCAGTTCTTC.

The gene calls are TRBV9 and TRBJ2-2; 7 bases are shared with TRBD1. The CDR3 sequence is 16 residues long. Germline V gives CDR1 SGDLS, CDR2 YYNGEE. The V segment lost 3 bases and the J segment 1 base; nucleotides outside the gene matches: 6. CDR3 DNA sequence: TGTGCCAGCAGCGAAAGGACAGGCAAGAACACCGGGGAGCTGTTTTTT. This codes for CASSERTGKNTGELFF.

This clonotype was detected a few times. The chain carries TRBV14 and TRBJ2-1, with no clear D. This CDR3 contains 18 residues. The V end was cut by 0 bases, the J end by 4 bases, with 19 bases between. Germline V CDR1 and CDR2: SGHDN, FVKESK. The DNA of the CDR3 is TGTGCCAGCAGCCAAGATTCCTTTCTTGGCAGCATTTACAATGAGCAGTTCTTC. Residues: CASSQDSFLGSIYNEQFF.

The chain couples TRBV28 to TRBJ2-7; possible D gene TRBD1, 6 bases. Trimming removed 5 bases at V and 7 bases at J, with 12 bases between. The CDR3 spans 12 residues. Germline V gene sequence: CDR1 MDHEN, CDR2 SYDVKM. The DNA of the CDR3 is TGTGCCAGCAGTAGAGACAGGCGGGAGCAGTACTTC. Encoded protein: CASSRDRREQYF.

The rearrangement joins TRBV7-6 to TRBJ1-4, with D unresolved. Trimming took 5 bases from V and 3 from J, leaving 10 bases between them. Germline V CDR1 and CDR2: SGHVS, FNYEAQ. The CDR3 runs 14 residues. The CDR3 region has the DNA TGTGCCAGCAGCCTAAGATCATCTAATGAAAAACTGTTTTTT. It translates to CASSLRSSNEKLFF.

This clonotype appeared a few times. This rearrangement joins TRBV12-3 or TRBV12-4 to TRBJ1-1; D may be TRBD1 (6 bases). The CDR3 is 11 amino acids. V lost 5 bases and J 7 bases, leaving 8 bases between the germline ends. The CDR3 reads CASSRTDEAFF. CDR3 nucleotides: TGTGCCAGCAGTAGGACAGATGAAGCTTTCTTT.

This clonotype was seen repeatedly, ten times or more. The rearrangement uses TRBV25-1 and TRBJ2-5; D not resolved. The CDR3 extends over 11 amino acids. CDR1 MGHDK and CDR2 SYGVNS come from the germline V gene. The germline V and J ends were trimmed by 1 base and 7 bases, with 4 bases remaining between them. As DNA, the CDR3 is TGTGCCAGCAGTGAATGGGTGACCCAGTACTTC. This gives the protein CASSEWVTQYF.

The chain couples TRBV2 to TRBJ1-1; D might be TRBD1 (5 bases). The CDR3 totals 13 residues. V gave up 7 bases and J gave up 1 base, with 10 bases separating them. Per the germline V gene, CDR1 is SNHLY and CDR2 is FYNNEI. In DNA, the CDR3 is TGTGCCAGCATAAGGGGCGGGAACACTGAAGCTTTCTTT. It translates to CASIRGGNTEAFF.

This clonotype was detected only a few times. The rearrangement uses TRBV6-2 or TRBV6-3 and TRBJ1-1, with D tentatively TRBD1 (5 bases). Trimming stripped 5 bases from V and 6 bases from J, with 13 bases between. From germline, CDR1 is MNHEY and CDR2 SVGEGT. The CDR3 length is 13 residues. The CDR3 protein is CASSQGRRAEAFF. The CDR3 DNA is TGTGCCAGCAGTCAGGGCCGCCGAGCTGAAGCTTTCTTT.

The rearrangement links TRBV7-2 to TRBJ2-7, with a possible D match to TRBD1 (5 bases). Germline CDR1 reads SGHTA; CDR2 reads FQGNSA. There are 13 residues in the CDR3. With 6 bases removed from V and 2 bases from J, the gap between germline ends came to 11 bases. CDR3 in amino acids: CASRQGAPYEQYF. CDR3 coding DNA: TGTGCCAGCAGACAAGGGGCCCCCTACGAGCAGTACTTC.

This chain links TRBV7-2 with TRBJ1-1; the D is unclear. V shed 5 bases and J shed 11 bases, with 15 bases lying between them. Germline CDR1 SGHTA, CDR2 FQGNSA. The CDR3 consists of 12 residues. This CDR3 is CASSIQRPWAFF. Written as DNA, the CDR3 is TGTGCCAGCAGCATTCAAAGGCCATGGGCTTTCTTT.

V and J are TRBV5-1 and TRBJ1-1; TRBD1 matches at 8 bases. With 5 bases clipped from V and 6 bases from J, the junction kept 9 bases outside the gene matches. Germline V gene data show CDR1 as SGHRS and CDR2 as YFSETQ. This CDR3 spans 14 amino acids. Here the CDR3 DNA reads TGCGCCAGCAGGACCCAGGGGGCCTCCTCTGAAGCTTTCTTT. This sequence encodes CASRTQGASSEAFF.

In its sample, this clonotype was seen many times. This sequence joins TRBV5-5 and TRBJ2-4; the D is unclear. CDR3 length: 14 residues. CDR1 SGHKS and CDR2 YYEKEE come from the germline V gene (reference sequence). Deletions cut 1 base from V and 0 bases from J, with 5 bases between. This chain's CDR3 is CASSLQVAKNIQYF. CDR3 bases: TGTGCCAGCAGCTTGCAGGTAGCCAAAAACATTCAGTACTTC.

A remark on this clonotype: A much bigger clone sits one base away, suggesting this may be a read error. This chain joins TRBV28 and TRBJ2-7, with a weak D call TRBD1 (6 bases). The CDR3 sequence is 15 residues long. Looked up from germline, CDR1 is MDHEN and CDR2 is SYDVKM. CDR3 region: CVSSSWGRSSYEQYF. The CDR3 nucleotides are TGTGTCAGCAGTTCCTGGGGGCGGTCCTCCTACGAGCAGTACTTC.

This chain joins TRBV7-8 and TRBJ2-5; 7 positions match TRBD2. Losses at the gene ends were 4 bases for V and 3 bases for J; bases not matched to a gene: 14. The CDR3 spans 17 residues. Germline assignment: CDR1 SGHVS and CDR2 FQNEAQ. The CDR3 here is CASSSQSFGTMKETQYF. CDR3 DNA: TGTGCCAGCAGCTCGCAGTCGTTTGGGACTATGAAAGAGACCCAGTACTTC.

The gene calls are TRBV4-1 and TRBJ2-1; 10 nucleotides match TRBD2. The CDR3 length is 19 residues. V dropped 0 bases and J dropped 0; count of bases not matched to a gene: 8. Looked up from germline, CDR1 is MGHRA and CDR2 is YSYEKL. In DNA, the CDR3 is TGCGCCAGCAGCCAAGATATCCTAGCGGGAGCCAGCTCCTACAATGAGCAGTTCTTC. It yields the protein CASSQDILAGASSYNEQFF.

This chain connects TRBV7-9 to TRBJ2-5; 10 nucleotides line up with TRBD2. After removal of 5 bases from V and 1 base from J, the junction contained 7 bases not matched to a gene. The CDR3 is 16 amino acids. Germline CDR1 and CDR2: SEHNR and FQNEAQ (reference sequence). CDR3 nucleotides: TGTGCCAGCAGCCCCCAACTAGCGGGGACCCAAGAGACCCAGTACTTC. Its translation is CASSPQLAGTQETQYF.

About this clonotype: This sequence may be a read error, since a much larger clone differs from it by one base. The chain carries TRBV5-4 and TRBJ2-5, with 8 nucleotides matching TRBD2. Germline V lookup: CDR1 SGHNT, CDR2 YYREEE (reference sequence). The CDR3 runs 13 residues. CDR3 region: CASRRTSQEAQYF. Here the CDR3 DNA reads TGTGCCAGCAGACGGACTAGCCAAGAGGCCCAGTACTTC.

This clonotype was observed at least ten times. The chain joins TRBV11-2 to TRBJ1-4; no definite D call. This CDR3 has 11 residues. Germline values: CDR1 SGHAT, CDR2 FQNNGV. The V end lost 2 bases, the J end lost 6 bases, and 1 base lay between the germline ends. This chain's CDR3 is CASSLYEKLFF. Here the CDR3 DNA reads TGTGCCAGCAGCTTATATGAAAAACTGTTTTTT.

The V gene is TRBV6-6, the J gene TRBJ1-3; D is uncertain. Germline CDR1 MNHNY, CDR2 SVGAGI (reference sequence). V dropped 6 bases and J dropped 0 bases, with 15 bases sitting between them. The CDR3 has 16 residues. The CDR3 is CASSQTLAISGNTIYF. The CDR3 DNA sequence: TGTGCCAGCAGCCAAACCTTAGCAATCTCTGGAAACACCATATATTTT.

Many counts were recorded for this clonotype. The V gene is TRBV12-3 or TRBV12-4, the J gene TRBJ1-2; TRBD1 might be the D (5 bases). V lost 10 bases and J lost 6, with 18 bases in between. The CDR3 totals 13 residues. The CDR3 DNA sequence: TGTGCCACCGCCATCCCGCCAGGGAATGGCTACACCTTC. Translation gives CATAIPPGNGYTF.

The CDR3 loop is CASRIYEQYF. The CDR3 coding sequence is TGTGCCAGCAGAATTTACGAGCAGTACTTC. The chain recombines TRBV6-2 or TRBV6-3 with TRBJ2-7; D not resolved. The CDR3 loop spans 10 amino acids. Per germline, CDR1 MNHEY and CDR2 SVGEGT. The germline V and J ends were trimmed by 6 bases and 4 bases, with 4 bases remaining between them.

This clonotype was picked up a small number of times. The rearrangement joins TRBV28 to TRBJ1-5, with D unresolved. The length of the CDR3 is 13 residues. Trimming pared 7 bases from V and 1 base from J, leaving 8 bases between. CDR1 and CDR2 from the germline V gene are MDHEN and SYDVKM. CDR3 protein: CASNPESNQPQHF. The DNA of the CDR3 is TGTGCCAGCAACCCCGAAAGCAATCAGCCCCAGCATTTT.

This clonotype has ten or more counts. This CDR3 reads CSALPGRLYNEQFF. CDR3 sequence (DNA): TGCAGCGCTCTCCCGGGACGGTTATACAATGAGCAGTTCTTC. The chain recombines TRBV29-1 with TRBJ2-1; D might be TRBD1 or TRBD2, each matching 5 bases. V was clipped by 7 bases and J by 4 bases, with 17 bases between them. CDR1 is SQVTM and CDR2 is ANQGSEA in the germline V gene. This CDR3 has 14 residues.

This clonotype has only a few counts. CDR3: CASSFGGHTYEQYF. CDR3 coding DNA: TGTGCCAGCAGCTTCGGGGGACATACCTACGAGCAGTACTTC. The V call is TRBV7-9, the J call TRBJ2-7, with D perhaps matching TRBD1 or TRBD2 (6 bases each). This CDR3 spans 14 amino acids. With 3 bases removed from V and 2 bases from J, the gap between germline ends came to 11 bases. Germline V CDR1 and CDR2: SEHNR, FQNEAQ (reference sequence).

This clonotype was counted only a few times. The rearrangement uses TRBV12-5 and TRBJ1-2, with D maybe TRBD1 (6 bases). Germline-derived CDR1 and CDR2 are LGHNT and FRNRAP. V was trimmed by 1 base and J by 6 bases, leaving 15 bases between them. The length of the CDR3 is 15 residues. The CDR3 DNA follows: TGTGCTAGTGGTTTGGCTTACAGGGATGTTGATGGCTACACCTTC. Translating it yields CASGLAYRDVDGYTF.

In this sample, this clonotype turned up a few times. This sequence joins TRBV29-1 and TRBJ2-1; D is undetermined. The germline gives CDR1 SQVTM, CDR2 ANQGSEA. The ends were cut back, 0 bases at V and 3 bases at J, with 3 bases in the middle. The CDR3 covers 12 residues. The CDR3 DNA follows: TGCAGCGTTGAAGACAGCTACAATGAGCAGTTCTTC. It codes for CSVEDSYNEQFF.

The V and J genes are TRBV18 and TRBJ2-2, with D perhaps given as TRBD1 or TRBD2 (5 bases each). Germline V gene data show CDR1 as KGHSH and CDR2 as LQKENI. The CDR3 is 15 amino acids. V was pared by 6 bases and J by 5 bases, with 16 bases between. The CDR3 here is CASSFTGTLTGELFF. Written as DNA, the CDR3 is TGTGCCAGCTCTTTCACCGGGACGTTAACCGGGGAGCTGTTTTTT. Based on the CDR3 plus reference TRBV18 and TRBJ2-2, the full variable domain is NAGVMQNPRHLVRRRGQEARLRCSPMKGHSHVYWYRQLPEEGLKFMVYLQKENIIDESGMPKERFSAEFPKEGPSILRIQQVVRGDSAAYFCASSFTGTLTGELFFGEGSRLTVL.

The chain carries TRBV7-9 and TRBJ2-1, with D hard to call. V was pared by 1 base and J by 0 bases, with 10 bases between. This CDR3 is built from 16 residues. Germline V gives CDR1 SEHNR, CDR2 FQNEAQ (reference sequence). Here the CDR3 reads CASSLGGSSSYNEQFF. The CDR3, as DNA: TGTGCCAGCAGCTTAGGCGGTTCCAGCTCCTACAATGAGCAGTTCTTC.